There are a few counts of the clone carrying this T cell receptor (beta chain). Its antigen is not known. This entry comes from a study of cytomegalovirus exposure and HLA in healthy donors. General study points: The authors later found TCR association rates varying by HLA locus, with DRB1 most and HLA-C fewest.

Primers included in the PCR were 60 Vbeta and 13 Jbeta primers. Clones were sequenced by immunoSEQ multiplex PCR, and TCRdb holds only the in-frame ones, with some missing. Here the sample spans more than 85,000 clones, 70% to 90% being singletons. The TCR originated in a man aged 40-49 years in good health and CMV-seronegative. Input material: PBMCs.

The CDR3 DNA reads as TGTGCCAGCAGCTTAGTTGCTAGCGGGGGTACCTACGAGCAGTACTTC. Translated: CASSLVASGGTYEQYF. The chain carries TRBV7-2 and TRBJ2-7; 10 bases fit TRBD2. The V segment lost 1 base and the J segment 2 bases; nucleotides outside the gene matches: 5. The V gene's germline CDR1 is SGHTA and CDR2 FQGNSA. The CDR3 covers 16 residues. Full variable domain (outside the CDR3, taken from reference TRBV7-2 and TRBJ2-7): GAGVSQSPSNKVTEKGKDVELRCDPISGHTALYWYRQSLGQGLEFLIYFQGNSAPDKSGLPSDRFSAERTGGSVSTLTIQRTQQEDSAVYLCASSLVASGGTYEQYFGPGTRLTVT.